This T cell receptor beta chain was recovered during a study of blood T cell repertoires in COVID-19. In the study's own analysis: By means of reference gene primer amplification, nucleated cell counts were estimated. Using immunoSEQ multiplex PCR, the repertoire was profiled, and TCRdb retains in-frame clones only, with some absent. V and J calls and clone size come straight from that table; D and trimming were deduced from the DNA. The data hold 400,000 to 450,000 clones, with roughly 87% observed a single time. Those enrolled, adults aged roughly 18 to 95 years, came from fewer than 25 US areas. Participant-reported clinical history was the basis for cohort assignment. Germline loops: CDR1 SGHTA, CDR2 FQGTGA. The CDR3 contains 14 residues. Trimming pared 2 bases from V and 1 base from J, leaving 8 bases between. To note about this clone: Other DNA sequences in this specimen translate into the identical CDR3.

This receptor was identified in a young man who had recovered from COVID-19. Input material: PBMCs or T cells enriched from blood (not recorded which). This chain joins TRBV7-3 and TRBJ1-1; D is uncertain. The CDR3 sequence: CASSLRRGNTEAFF. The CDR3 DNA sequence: TGTGCCAGCAGCTTACGGCGGGGGAACACTGAAGCTTTCTTT.